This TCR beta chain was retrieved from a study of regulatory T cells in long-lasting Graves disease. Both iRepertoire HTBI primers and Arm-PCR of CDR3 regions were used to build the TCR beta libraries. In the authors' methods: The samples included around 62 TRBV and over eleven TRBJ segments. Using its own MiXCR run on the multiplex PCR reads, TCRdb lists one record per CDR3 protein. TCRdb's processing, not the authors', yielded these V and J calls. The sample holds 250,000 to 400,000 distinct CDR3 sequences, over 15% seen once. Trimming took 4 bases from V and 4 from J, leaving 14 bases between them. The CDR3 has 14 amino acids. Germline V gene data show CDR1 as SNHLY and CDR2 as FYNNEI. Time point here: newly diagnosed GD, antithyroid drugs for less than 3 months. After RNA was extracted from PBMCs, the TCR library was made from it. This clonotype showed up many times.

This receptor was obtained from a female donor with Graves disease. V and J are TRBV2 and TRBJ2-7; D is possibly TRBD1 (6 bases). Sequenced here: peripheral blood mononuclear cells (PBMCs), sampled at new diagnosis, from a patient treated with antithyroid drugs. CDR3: CASSGGGASYEQYF. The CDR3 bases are TGTGCCAGCAGTGGAGGGGGAGCTTCATACGAGCAGTACTTC.